The next 8 T cell receptor beta chains were all read from a single sample in a study of post-analysis software for immune sequencing data. No antigens are known for them. Overall study findings and caveats: Controls showed lower frequencies than patients for roughly five TRBV segments, and TRBV5-6, TRBV5-1 and TRBV20-1 were among these.

Presence of unique molecular identifiers characterized the TCR beta cDNA libraries. TCRdb re-analysed the PCR reads in MiXCR, keeping a single row per CDR3 protein. The table includes roughly 650,000 distinct CDR3 sequences, 55% to 70% detected once. Sequences were obtained from blood. The source is a girl aged 2 to 10 with multiple sclerosis.

V gene TRBV7-2 combines with J gene TRBJ2-1; the D gene could be TRBD1 or TRBD2 (6 bases each). The CDR3 contains 17 residues. Between the trimmed V and J ends, which lost 1 base and 0 bases, there was a span of 13 bases. Germline CDR1 reads SGHTA; CDR2 reads FQGNSA. The CDR3 DNA reads as TGTGCCAGCAGCTTAGTACCGGGGGCAAGCTCCTACAATGAGCAGTTCTTC. The encoded protein is CASSLVPGASSYNEQFF.

The chain has TRBV20-1 and TRBJ2-1; D possibly uses TRBD1 or TRBD2 (6 bases each). The ends were cut back, 6 bases at V and 7 bases at J, with 19 bases in the middle. Germline CDR1 and CDR2: DFQATT and SNEGSKA (reference sequence). CDR3 length: 14 amino acids. CDR3: CSAQGRRGFNEQFF. The CDR3 coding sequence is TGCAGTGCGCAGGGGCGACGGGGGTTTAATGAGCAGTTCTTC.

This rearrangement joins TRBV29-1 to TRBJ2-7; 10 bases are a match to TRBD1. Germline lookup yields CDR1 SQVTM and CDR2 ANQGSEA. This CDR3 contains 14 residues. V was clipped by 6 bases and J by 2 bases; unmatched bases: 7. The CDR3 protein is CSVSPGTGAYEQYF. The CDR3 DNA is TGCAGCGTGTCCCCCGGGACAGGGGCCTACGAGCAGTACTTC.

The chain combines TRBV7-9 with TRBJ2-7, with 7 bases fitting TRBD2. The DNA matches TRBJ2-5 better at its end, which makes the J call doubtful. The CDR3 covers 15 residues. CDR1 SEHNR and CDR2 FQNEAQ come from the germline V gene (reference sequence). CDR3 bases: TGTGCCAGCAGCTTATTTGGGGGGGTCCAAGAGACCCAGTACTTC. Protein: CASSLFGGVQETQYF.

The table lists this clonotype with a count of one. The V and J genes are TRBV7-9 and TRBJ2-2; 8 bases fit TRBD2. CDR1 is SEHNR, CDR2 FQNEAQ, per germline (reference sequence). The junction had 5 bases not matched to a gene; V was cut back by 2 bases and J by 9 bases. This CDR3 has 14 residues. This CDR3 reads CASSLTGGQRELFF. DNA of the CDR3: TGTGCCAGCAGCTTAACGGGGGGGCAACGGGAGCTGTTTTTT.

This chain connects TRBV6-2 or TRBV6-3 to TRBJ1-4; no firm D call. This CDR3 region has 14 residues. Germline lookup yields CDR1 MNHEY and CDR2 SVGEGT. V was shortened by 4 bases and J by 8 bases, with 14 bases between the two germline ends. The CDR3 reads CASSSRVSYEKLFF. CDR3 bases: TGTGCCAGCAGTTCTAGGGTATCCTACGAAAAACTGTTTTTT.

CDR3 sequence reads: CASSLGPGRLNTEAFF. The CDR3 DNA reads TGTGCCAGCAGCTTAGGGCCGGGACGTCTGAACACTGAAGCTTTCTTT. This sequence joins TRBV7-6 and TRBJ1-1; tentative D call: TRBD1 (5 bases). The germline CDR1 and CDR2 sequences are SGHVS and FNYEAQ. With 1 base removed from V and 0 bases from J, the gap between germline ends came to 12 bases. The CDR3 contains 16 residues.

A single count supports this clonotype. The chain links TRBV12-3 or TRBV12-4 to TRBJ2-1; 15 bases are shared with TRBD2. Trimming took 5 bases from V and 1 from J; bases not matched to a gene: 3. CDR3 length: 17 amino acids. CDR3 residues: CASSNGTSGRSYNEQFF. The CDR3 region has the DNA TGTGCCAGCAGTAATGGGACTAGCGGGAGGTCCTACAATGAGCAGTTCTTC.